These 30 T cell receptor beta chains were sequenced from one sample in a study of T cells in Graves' hyperthyroidism and ophthalmopathy. From RNA transcripts, TCR beta CDR3 regions were amplified. The primer set for the first-round RT-PCR of the TCR CDR3 was HTBI. Each CDR3 protein gets one entry after TCRdb re-called the multiplex PCR reads with MiXCR. This table holds around 500,000 distinct CDR3 sequences, 13% to 15% found once. Sequenced material: blood. The receptor source for this set is a woman in her late teens or twenties with Graves' hyperthyroidism.

This clonotype was seen many times. The CDR3 loop reads CASSGVQETQYF. The CDR3 region has the DNA TGTGCCAGCAGCGGCGTACAAGAGACCCAGTACTTC. The chain recombines TRBV7-9 with TRBJ2-5, with D unclear. V gave up 5 bases and J gave up 2 bases, with 6 bases separating them. This CDR3 contains 12 residues. From germline, CDR1 is SEHNR and CDR2 FQNEAQ (reference sequence).

This clonotype showed up just a few times. The chain recombines TRBV20-1 with TRBJ2-1; D is undetermined. Trimming took 0 bases from V and 1 from J, leaving 10 bases between them. This CDR3 is 15 amino acids long. CDR1 and CDR2 (germline): DFQATT, SNEGSKA (reference sequence). The CDR3 bases are TGCAGTGCTAGAGATGACTTGGCATCCTACAATGAGCAGTTCTTC. Its translation: CSARDDLASYNEQFF.

This clonotype was observed a few times. This chain connects TRBV9 to TRBJ2-7; TRBD1 aligns across 8 bases. This CDR3 has 15 amino acids. Germline trimming cut 1 base from V and 6 bases from J; bases unmatched to any gene: 9. CDR1 and CDR2 from the germline V gene are SGDLS and YYNGEE. DNA for the CDR3: TGTGCCAGCAGCGTAAACTGGCAGGGGGCTAGCGAGCAGTACTTC. Its translation is CASSVNWQGASEQYF.

This clonotype was counted many times. CDR3 DNA: TGTGCCAGCAGTACAGGGGGCAGTAACTACGAGCAGTACTTC. Translated: CASSTGGSNYEQYF. The chain employs TRBV6-1 and TRBJ2-7, with 9 bases aligning to TRBD1. The germline CDR1 and CDR2 sequences are MNHNS and SASEGT. The CDR3 is 14 residues long. V was clipped by 5 bases and J by 3 bases; unmatched bases: 5.

As regards this clonotype: Being one base from a much bigger clone, this may be a read error. V is TRBV27 and J is TRBJ2-1; D possibly corresponds to TRBD1 (5 bases). CDR3 length: 13 residues. In germline, CDR1 is MNHEY, CDR2 SMNVEV (reference sequence). CDR3 region: CASSSPGFSERFF. DNA of the CDR3: TGTGCCAGCAGTTCCCCAGGGTTTAGTGAGCGGTTCTTC.

This clonotype was found many times. The gene calls are TRBV7-3 and TRBJ2-3; D not resolved. This CDR3 has 14 amino acids. With 1 base removed from V and 5 bases from J, the gap between germline ends came to 10 bases. Per germline, CDR1 SGHTA and CDR2 FQGTGA. The CDR3 coding sequence is TGTGCCAGCAGCTTAATGGGCTGGGGAGATACGCAGTATTTT. It yields the protein CASSLMGWGDTQYF.

This chain joins TRBV27 and TRBJ2-1; TRBD2 matches at 14 bases. With 5 bases clipped from V and 8 bases from J, the junction kept 5 bases outside the gene matches. Germline loops: CDR1 MNHEY, CDR2 SMNVEV (reference sequence). CDR3 length: 15 amino acids. The CDR3 DNA follows: TGTGCCAGCAGTAACCGACTAGCGGGAGGGGATGAGCAGTTCTTC. This encodes CASSNRLAGGDEQFF.

A few counts support this clonotype. The CDR3 DNA sequence: TGTGCCATCAGTCGGACAGGGGGCGATCAGCCCCAGCATTTT. Its translation: CAISRTGGDQPQHF. The chain has TRBV10-3 and TRBJ1-5; 11 bases are a match to TRBD1. V lost 5 bases and J lost 5; bases outside the gene matches: 2. The CDR3 loop spans 14 amino acids. The V gene's germline CDR1 is ENHRY and CDR2 SYGVKD.

The chain combines TRBV19 with TRBJ2-5, with 11 bases aligning to TRBD2. Losses at the gene ends were 2 bases for V and 5 bases for J; bases not matched to a gene: 7. In germline, CDR1 is LNHDA, CDR2 SQIVND (reference sequence). The CDR3 consists of 16 residues. CDR3: CASSIKTSGAGETQYF. The CDR3 DNA reads as TGTGCCAGTAGTATAAAGACTAGCGGGGCCGGGGAGACCCAGTACTTC. The full variable domain, completed using reference TRBV19 and TRBJ2-5, is DGGITQSPKYLFRKEGQNVTLSCEQNLNHDAMYWYRQDPGQGLRLIYYSQIVNDFQKGDIAEGYSVSREKKESFPLTVTSAQKNPTAFYLCASSIKTSGAGETQYFGPGTRLLVL.

This clonotype was observed many times. V gene TRBV7-3 combines with J gene TRBJ2-3, with D perhaps being TRBD1 or TRBD2 (7 bases each). CDR3 length equals 14 residues. The V and J ends lost 9 bases and 1 base respectively, with 14 bases between them. Germline assignment: CDR1 SGHTA and CDR2 FQGTGA. The CDR3, as DNA: TGTGCCAGTCAGGGGGGGCGCCGCACAGATACGCAGTATTTT. It specifies CASQGGRRTDTQYF. The whole variable domain, filled in from reference TRBV7-3 and TRBJ2-3, reads GAGVSQTPSNKVTEKGKYVELRCDPISGHTALYWYRQSLGQGPEFLIYFQGTGAADDSGLPNDRFFAVRPEGSVSTLKIQRTERGDSAVYLCASQGGRRTDTQYFGPGTRLTVL.

This clonotype was seen repeatedly, ten times or more. The rearrangement links TRBV5-1 to TRBJ1-1; D not resolved. Per the germline V gene, CDR1 is SGHRS and CDR2 is YFSETQ. Trimming stripped 5 bases from V and 4 bases from J, with 9 bases between. CDR3 length: 12 amino acids. CDR3 coding DNA: TGCGCCAGCAGTTTTACGGGCACTGAAGCTTTCTTT. Protein product: CASSFTGTEAFF.

In its sample, this clonotype was seen many times. This chain joins TRBV27 and TRBJ2-1; D is uncertain. The V gene's germline CDR1 is MNHEY and CDR2 SMNVEV (reference sequence). The CDR3 loop spans 14 amino acids. V lost 7 bases, J lost 10 bases, and 20 bases lay in between. This chain's CDR3 is CASTPVVSTREQFF. CDR3 sequence (DNA): TGTGCCAGCACCCCTGTTGTTAGTACCAGGGAGCAGTTCTTC.

In this sample, this clonotype turned up many times. CDR3 nucleotide sequence: TGTGCCAGCAGTGAAATCACGACAAGCTCTGGAAACACCATATATTTT. Its protein product is CASSEITTSSGNTIYF. The chain employs TRBV6-1 and TRBJ1-3; D gene ambiguous. The V gene's germline CDR1 is MNHNS and CDR2 SASEGT. Deletions cut 2 bases from V and 0 bases from J, with 11 bases between. The CDR3 runs 16 residues.

This clonotype has at least ten counts. Given a much more abundant clone one base away, this may be a read error. This chain connects TRBV12-3 or TRBV12-4 to TRBJ1-1; weak D call: TRBD1 (6 bases). The CDR3 extends over 13 amino acids. The V end lost 6 bases, the J end lost 6 bases, and 14 bases lay between the germline ends. DNA of the CDR3: TGTGCCAGCAGCTCCGGACAGTACGCTGAAGCTTTCTTT. It encodes CASSSGQYAEAFF.

This chain joins TRBV29-1 and TRBJ1-1, with D tentatively TRBD1 (6 bases). Germline CDR1 SQVTM, CDR2 ANQGSEA. V lost 3 bases to trimming and J lost 5 bases, with 13 bases between them. The CDR3 sequence is 13 residues long. The CDR3 coding sequence is TGCAGCGTTGATCGGGGGCGTGGGACTGAAGCTTTCTTT. Protein sequence: CSVDRGRGTEAFF.

V and J are TRBV5-1 and TRBJ2-1, with D possibly being TRBD2 (6 bases). The length of the CDR3 is 15 residues. Germline assignment: CDR1 SGHRS and CDR2 YFSETQ. Trimming cost V 1 base and J 7 bases, with 15 bases left between them. The CDR3 coding sequence is TGCGCCAGCAGCTTGCTCGCTAGCGCTAATAATGAGCAGTTCTTC. Amino acid sequence: CASSLLASANNEQFF.

This clonotype was observed at least ten times. The gene calls are TRBV27 and TRBJ2-1; perhaps TRBD2 as D (5 bases). V was clipped by 2 bases and J by 3 bases, with 11 bases between them. Looked up from germline, CDR1 is MNHEY and CDR2 is SMNVEV (reference sequence). The CDR3 runs 15 residues. The CDR3 DNA sequence: TGTGCCAGCAGTTTAGTCCGGGATTACTACAATGAGCAGTTCTTC. Translation gives CASSLVRDYYNEQFF.

This rearrangement joins TRBV7-9 to TRBJ1-5; TRBD1 is a possible D gene (6 bases). CDR1 is SEHNR, CDR2 FQNEAQ, per germline (reference sequence). Trimming pared 1 base from V and 0 bases from J, leaving 16 bases between. The CDR3 extends over 18 amino acids. CDR3 DNA: TGTGCCAGCAGCTTAGGGGAAATAGGGGGATATAGCAATCAGCCCCAGCATTTT. It is translated as CASSLGEIGGYSNQPQHF. The complete variable domain, with remaining parts taken from reference TRBV7-9 and TRBJ1-5, reads DTGVSQNPRHKITKRGQNVTFRCDPISEHNRLYWYRQTLGQGPEFLTYFQNEAQLEKSRLLSDRFSAERPKGSFSTLEIQRTEQGDSAMYLCASSLGEIGGYSNQPQHFGDGTRLSIL.

V and J are TRBV5-4 and TRBJ2-1; D not resolved. Trimming left V 0 bases short and J 3 bases short, with 7 bases between. This CDR3 comprises 14 residues. Germline V gives CDR1 SGHNT, CDR2 YYREEE (reference sequence). CDR3: CASSLDSDYNEQFF. CDR3 bases: TGTGCCAGCAGCTTGGATTCGGACTACAATGAGCAGTTCTTC.

In its sample, this clonotype was seen a few times. The genes are TRBV18 and TRBJ1-5; D is undetermined. V lost 1 base and J lost 6, with 10 bases in between. The germline V gene encodes CDR1 KGHSH and CDR2 LQKENI. The CDR3 runs to 14 residues. The CDR3 spells CASSPQTDFQPQHF. The CDR3 DNA reads TGTGCCAGCTCACCACAAACTGATTTTCAGCCCCAGCATTTT. The whole variable domain, remainder taken from reference TRBV18 and TRBJ1-5, is NAGVMQNPRHLVRRRGQEARLRCSPMKGHSHVYWYRQLPEEGLKFMVYLQKENIIDESGMPKERFSAEFPKEGPSILRIQQVVRGDSAAYFCASSPQTDFQPQHFGDGTRLSIL.

In this sample, this clonotype turned up a few times. This sequence may be a read error, since a much larger clone differs from it by one base. This chain links TRBV9 with TRBJ2-5; D gene ambiguous. This CDR3 is 16 amino acids long. CDR1 and CDR2 from the germline V gene are SGDLS and YYNGEE. Trimming stripped 4 bases from V and 2 bases from J, with 18 bases between. The CDR3 sequence: CASSIGLAETQETQYF. CDR3 in DNA: TGTGCCAGCAGCATAGGGCTTGCGGAAACTCAAGAGACCCAGTACTTC.

This clonotype was found a few times. The chain uses TRBV28 and TRBJ2-7; D is perhaps TRBD2 (7 bases). Trimming cost V 2 bases and J 0 bases, with 14 bases left between them. This CDR3 is built from 16 residues. Germline V gene lookup returns CDR1 MDHEN and CDR2 SYDVKM. DNA for the CDR3: TGTGCCAGCAGTTTAGGGGGGGCAGATTACTCCTACGAGCAGTACGTC. Translated, it gives CASSLGGADYSYEQYV.

The table lists this clonotype with many counts. The chain couples TRBV19 to TRBJ1-2; tentatively, D is TRBD1 (5 bases). The V end lost 7 bases, the J end lost 4 bases, and 13 bases lay between the germline ends. The CDR3 runs 13 residues. The germline V gene has CDR1 LNHDA and CDR2 SQIVND (reference sequence). CDR3 DNA: TGTGCCAGTATACGAACAGGCTCCTATGGCTACACCTTC. The encoded protein is CASIRTGSYGYTF. Supplemented by reference TRBV19 and TRBJ1-2, the full variable domain reads DGGITQSPKYLFRKEGQNVTLSCEQNLNHDAMYWYRQDPGQGLRLIYYSQIVNDFQKGDIAEGYSVSREKKESFPLTVTSAQKNPTAFYLCASIRTGSYGYTFGSGTRLTVV.

In this sample, this clonotype turned up many times. V and J are TRBV5-1 and TRBJ2-7; the D gene is possibly TRBD2 (6 bases). Trimming pared 0 bases from V and 3 bases from J, leaving 19 bases between. Germline CDR1 reads SGHRS; CDR2 reads YFSETQ. The CDR3 runs to 17 residues. The CDR3 DNA follows: TGCGCCAGCAGCTTGGCGGCGGGGCCTGTACCAGACTACGAGCAGTACTTC. This sequence encodes CASSLAAGPVPDYEQYF. Full variable domain (missing parts from reference TRBV5-1 and TRBJ2-7): KAGVTQTPRYLIKTRGQQVTLSCSPISGHRSVSWYQQTPGQGLQFLFEYFSETQRNKGNFPGRFSGRQFSNSRSEMNVSTLELGDSALYLCASSLAAGPVPDYEQYFGPGTRLTVT.

This clonotype appeared many times. V is TRBV12-3 or TRBV12-4 and J is TRBJ2-7; 13 nucleotides line up with TRBD2. This CDR3 region has 14 residues. V lost 8 bases and J lost 3; bases outside the gene matches: 4. CDR3 DNA sequence: TGTGCCAGCGGGACTAGCGGGAACAACTACGAGCAGTACGTC. As protein: CASGTSGNNYEQYV.

This clonotype was counted ten times or more. The genes are TRBV18 and TRBJ1-1; a possible D gene is TRBD1 (5 bases). Trimming removed 0 bases from V and 5 bases from J, with 10 bases in between. Germline lookup yields CDR1 KGHSH and CDR2 LQKENI. This CDR3 is built from 14 residues. The CDR3 protein is CASSPPGRWTEAFF. The CDR3 nucleotides are TGTGCCAGCTCACCACCGGGGCGGTGGACTGAAGCTTTCTTT.

The chain couples TRBV7-3 to TRBJ2-3; TRBD2 aligns across 12 bases. The CDR3 has 16 amino acids. The V and J ends lost 3 bases and 4 bases, in that order; junction bases with no gene match: 5. Germline values: CDR1 SGHTA, CDR2 FQGTGA. DNA for the CDR3: TGTGCCAGCAGCTTTCTAGCGGGAGGGCGAGCAGATACGCAGTATTTT. It is translated as CASSFLAGGRADTQYF.

Worth noting for this clonotype: A much bigger clone sits one base away, suggesting this may be a read error. V usage is TRBV27 and J usage is TRBJ2-7; 13 bases fit TRBD2. V shed 2 bases, J shed 4 bases, and the junction held 11 bases outside the gene matches. This CDR3 is built from 18 residues. Germline V CDR1 and CDR2: MNHEY, SMNVEV (reference sequence). The CDR3 loop is CASSLLLGLAGVPYEQYF. The CDR3 DNA reads as TGTGCCAGCAGTTTACTCCTAGGACTAGCGGGAGTGCCGTACGAGCAGTACTTC.

This clonotype was recorded many times. The chain is built from TRBV6-1 and TRBJ2-5; D is unclear. The CDR3 sequence is 14 residues long. From germline, CDR1 is MNHNS and CDR2 SASEGT. The V end lost 6 bases, the J end lost 1 base, and 12 bases lay between the germline ends. The CDR3 protein is CASRPPTRQETQYF. As DNA, the CDR3 is TGTGCCAGCAGACCCCCGACCCGCCAAGAGACCCAGTACTTC.

This clonotype was seen repeatedly, ten times or more. The rearrangement joins TRBV12-3 or TRBV12-4 to TRBJ1-1; the D gene is possibly TRBD1 (6 bases). The germline V and J ends were trimmed by 5 bases and 9 bases, with 7 bases remaining between them. This CDR3 is 10 amino acids long. The CDR3 region has the DNA TGTGCCAGCAGTGGACAGCAAGCTTTCTTT. The encoded protein is CASSGQQAFF.